This TCR beta chain originates from a study of tumor and adjacent non-tumor tissue in lung cancer. Study context: The patients, 10 to 11 men and roughly 5 women, were about 31 to 85 with stage I to III disease. Samples averaged around 4 million productive TCRbeta reads each.

This clonotype was recorded at least ten times. The CDR3 consists of 15 residues. Trimming removed 5 bases from V and 3 bases from J; junction bases left unmatched: 8. Germline V lookup: CDR1 DFQATT, CDR2 SNEGSKA (reference sequence). No cell sorting was done before RNA was extracted from the tissue. This non-tumor lung sample came from over 3 cm beyond the tumor edge. A modified ARM-PCR protocol with three rounds of nested PCR amplified TCRbeta. Each CDR3 protein gets one entry after TCRdb re-called the multiplex PCR reads with MiXCR. Among more than 85,000 distinct CDR3 sequences listed, over 55% were seen once.

The chain is built from TRBV20-1 and TRBJ2-3; 10 nucleotides align to TRBD2. The specimen was distant non-tumor lung tissue. This receptor was identified in a man in his thirties or forties with non-small cell lung cancer. The CDR3 DNA sequence: TGCAGTGCTGCTAGCGGGGGCCCCCCGACAGATACGCAGTATTTT. It specifies CSAASGGPPTDTQYF.